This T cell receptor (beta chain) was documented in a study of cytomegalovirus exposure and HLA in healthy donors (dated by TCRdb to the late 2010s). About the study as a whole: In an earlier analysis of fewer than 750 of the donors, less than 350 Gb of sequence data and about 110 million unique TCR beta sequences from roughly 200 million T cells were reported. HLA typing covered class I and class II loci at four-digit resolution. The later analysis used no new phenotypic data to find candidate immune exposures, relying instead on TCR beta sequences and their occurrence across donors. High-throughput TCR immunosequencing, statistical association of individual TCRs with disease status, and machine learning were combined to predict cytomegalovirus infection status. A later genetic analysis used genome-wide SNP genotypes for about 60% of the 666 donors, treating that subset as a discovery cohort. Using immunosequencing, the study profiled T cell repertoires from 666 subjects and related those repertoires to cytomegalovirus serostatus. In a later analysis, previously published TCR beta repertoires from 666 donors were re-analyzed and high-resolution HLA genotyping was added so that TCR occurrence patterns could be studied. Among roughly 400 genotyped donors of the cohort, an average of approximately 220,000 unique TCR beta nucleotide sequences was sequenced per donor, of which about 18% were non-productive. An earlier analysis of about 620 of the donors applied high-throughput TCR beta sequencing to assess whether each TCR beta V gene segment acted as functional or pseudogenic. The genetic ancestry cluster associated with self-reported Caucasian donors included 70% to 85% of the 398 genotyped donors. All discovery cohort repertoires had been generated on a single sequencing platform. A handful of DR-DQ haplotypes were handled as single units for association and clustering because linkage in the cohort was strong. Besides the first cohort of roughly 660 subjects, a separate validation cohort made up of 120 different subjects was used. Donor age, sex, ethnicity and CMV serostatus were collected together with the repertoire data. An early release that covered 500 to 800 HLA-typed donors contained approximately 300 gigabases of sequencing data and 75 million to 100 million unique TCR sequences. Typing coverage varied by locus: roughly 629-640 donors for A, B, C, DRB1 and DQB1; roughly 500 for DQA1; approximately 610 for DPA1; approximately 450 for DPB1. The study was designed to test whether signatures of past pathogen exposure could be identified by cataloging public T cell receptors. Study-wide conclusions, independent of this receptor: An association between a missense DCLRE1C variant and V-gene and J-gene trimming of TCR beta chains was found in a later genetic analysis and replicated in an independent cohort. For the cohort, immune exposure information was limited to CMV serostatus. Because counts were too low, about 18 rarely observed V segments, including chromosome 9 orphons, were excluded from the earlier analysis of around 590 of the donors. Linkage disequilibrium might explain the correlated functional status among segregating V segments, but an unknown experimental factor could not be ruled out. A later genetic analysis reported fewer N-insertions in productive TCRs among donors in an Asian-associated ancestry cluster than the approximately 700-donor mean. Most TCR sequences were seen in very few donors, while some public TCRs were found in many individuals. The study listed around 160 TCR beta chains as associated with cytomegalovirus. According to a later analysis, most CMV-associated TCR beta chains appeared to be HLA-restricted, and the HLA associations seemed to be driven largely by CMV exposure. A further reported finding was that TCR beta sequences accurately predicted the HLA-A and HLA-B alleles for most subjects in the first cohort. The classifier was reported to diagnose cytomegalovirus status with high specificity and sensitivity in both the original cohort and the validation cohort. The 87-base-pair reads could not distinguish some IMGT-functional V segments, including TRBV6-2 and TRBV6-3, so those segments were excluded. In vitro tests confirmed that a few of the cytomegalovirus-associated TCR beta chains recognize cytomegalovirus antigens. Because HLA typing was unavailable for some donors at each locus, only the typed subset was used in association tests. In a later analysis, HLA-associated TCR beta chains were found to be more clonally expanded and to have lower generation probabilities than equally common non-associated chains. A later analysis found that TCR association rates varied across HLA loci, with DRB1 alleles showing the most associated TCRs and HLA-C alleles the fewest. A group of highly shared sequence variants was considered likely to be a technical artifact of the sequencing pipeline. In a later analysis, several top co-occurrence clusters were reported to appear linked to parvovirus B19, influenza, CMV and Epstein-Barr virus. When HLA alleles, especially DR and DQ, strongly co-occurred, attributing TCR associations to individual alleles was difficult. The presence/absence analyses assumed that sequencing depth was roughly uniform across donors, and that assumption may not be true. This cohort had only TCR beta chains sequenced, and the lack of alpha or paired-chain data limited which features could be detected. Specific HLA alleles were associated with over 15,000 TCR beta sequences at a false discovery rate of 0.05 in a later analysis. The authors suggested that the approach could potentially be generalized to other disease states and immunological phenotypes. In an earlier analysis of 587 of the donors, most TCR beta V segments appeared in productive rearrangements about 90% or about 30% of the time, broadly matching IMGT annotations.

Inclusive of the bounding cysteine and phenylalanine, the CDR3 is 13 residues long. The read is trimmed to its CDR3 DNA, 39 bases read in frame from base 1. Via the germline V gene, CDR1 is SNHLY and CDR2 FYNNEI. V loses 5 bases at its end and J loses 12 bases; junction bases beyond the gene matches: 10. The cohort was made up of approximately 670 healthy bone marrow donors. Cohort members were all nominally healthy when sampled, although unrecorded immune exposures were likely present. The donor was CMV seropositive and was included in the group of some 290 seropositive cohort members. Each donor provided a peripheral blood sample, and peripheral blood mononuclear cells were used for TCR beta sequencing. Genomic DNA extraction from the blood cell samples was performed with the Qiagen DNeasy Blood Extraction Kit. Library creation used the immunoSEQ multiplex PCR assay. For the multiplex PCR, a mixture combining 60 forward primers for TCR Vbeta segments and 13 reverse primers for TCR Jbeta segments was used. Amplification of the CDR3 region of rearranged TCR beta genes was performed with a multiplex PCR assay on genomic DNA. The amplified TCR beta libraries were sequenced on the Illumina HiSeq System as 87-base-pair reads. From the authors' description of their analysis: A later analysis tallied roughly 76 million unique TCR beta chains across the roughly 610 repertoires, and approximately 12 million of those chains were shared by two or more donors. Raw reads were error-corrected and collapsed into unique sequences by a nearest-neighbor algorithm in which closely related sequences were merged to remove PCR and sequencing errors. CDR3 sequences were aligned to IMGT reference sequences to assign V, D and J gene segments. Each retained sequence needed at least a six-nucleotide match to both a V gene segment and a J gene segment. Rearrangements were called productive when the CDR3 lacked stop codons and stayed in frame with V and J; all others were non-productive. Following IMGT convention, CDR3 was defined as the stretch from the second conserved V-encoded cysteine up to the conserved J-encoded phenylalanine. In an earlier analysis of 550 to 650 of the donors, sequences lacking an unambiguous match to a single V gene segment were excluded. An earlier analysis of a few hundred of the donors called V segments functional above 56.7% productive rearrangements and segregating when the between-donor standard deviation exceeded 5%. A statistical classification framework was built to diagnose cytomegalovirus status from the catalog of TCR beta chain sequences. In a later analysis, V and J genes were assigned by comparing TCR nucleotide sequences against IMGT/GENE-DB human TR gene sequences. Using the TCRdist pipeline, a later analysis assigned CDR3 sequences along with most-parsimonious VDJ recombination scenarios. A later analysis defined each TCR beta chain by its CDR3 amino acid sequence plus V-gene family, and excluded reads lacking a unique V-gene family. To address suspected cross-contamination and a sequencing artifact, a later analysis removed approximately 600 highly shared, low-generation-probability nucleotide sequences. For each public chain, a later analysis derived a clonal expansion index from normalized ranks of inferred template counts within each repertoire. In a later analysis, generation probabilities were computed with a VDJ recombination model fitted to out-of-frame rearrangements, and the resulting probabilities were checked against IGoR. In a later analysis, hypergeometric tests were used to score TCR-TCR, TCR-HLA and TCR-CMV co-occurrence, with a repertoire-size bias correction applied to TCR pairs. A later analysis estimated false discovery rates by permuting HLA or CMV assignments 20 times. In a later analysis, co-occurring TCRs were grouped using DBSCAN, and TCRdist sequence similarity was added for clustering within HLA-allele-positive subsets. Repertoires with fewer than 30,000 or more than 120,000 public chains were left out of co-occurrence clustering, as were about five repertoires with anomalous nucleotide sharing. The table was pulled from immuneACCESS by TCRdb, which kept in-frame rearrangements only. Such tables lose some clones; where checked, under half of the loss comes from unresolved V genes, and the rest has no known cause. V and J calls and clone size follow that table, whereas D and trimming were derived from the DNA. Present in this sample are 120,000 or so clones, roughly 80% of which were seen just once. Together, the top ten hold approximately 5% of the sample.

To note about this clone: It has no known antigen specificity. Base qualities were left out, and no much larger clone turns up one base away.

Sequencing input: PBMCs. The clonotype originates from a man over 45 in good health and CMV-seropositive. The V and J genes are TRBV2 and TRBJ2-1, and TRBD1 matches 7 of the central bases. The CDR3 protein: CASSLGTSGGQFF. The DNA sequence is TGTGCCAGCAGTCTAGGGACATCAGGGGGGCAGTTCTTC.